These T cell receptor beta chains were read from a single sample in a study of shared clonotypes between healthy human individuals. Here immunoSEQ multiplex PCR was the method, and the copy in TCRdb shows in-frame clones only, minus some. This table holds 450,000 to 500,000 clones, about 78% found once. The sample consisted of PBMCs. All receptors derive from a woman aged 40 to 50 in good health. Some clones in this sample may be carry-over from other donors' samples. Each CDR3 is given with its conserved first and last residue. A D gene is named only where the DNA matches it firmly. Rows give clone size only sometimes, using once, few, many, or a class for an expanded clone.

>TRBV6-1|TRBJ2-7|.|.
CASRTGSYEQYF
TGTGCCAGCAGGACAGGATCCTACGAGCAGTACTTC
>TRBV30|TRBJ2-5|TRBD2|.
CAWGLGLAQETQYF
TGTGCCTGGGGGCTTGGACTAGCACAAGAGACCCAGTACTTC
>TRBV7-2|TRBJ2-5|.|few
CASSLGTSTETQYF
TGTGCCAGCAGCTTAGGGACCTCCACGGAGACCCAGTACTTC
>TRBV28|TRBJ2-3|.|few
CASLTWRSGRTDTQYF
TGTGCCAGCCTCACGTGGCGCAGCGGGCGCACAGATACGCAGTATTTT
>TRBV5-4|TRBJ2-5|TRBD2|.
CASSQTSGNPGETQYF
TGTGCCAGCAGCCAGACTAGCGGGAACCCGGGAGAGACCCAGTACTTC
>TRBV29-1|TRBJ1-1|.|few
CSVPGLGNTEAFF
TGCAGCGTCCCAGGGTTGGGGAACACTGAAGCTTTCTTT
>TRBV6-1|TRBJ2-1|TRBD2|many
CASSELSGRGSNEQFF
TGTGCCAGCAGTGAACTTAGCGGGAGGGGCTCCAATGAGCAGTTCTTC
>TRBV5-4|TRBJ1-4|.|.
CASSSIGLNEKLFF
TGTGCCAGCAGCTCCATTGGTCTTAATGAAAAACTGTTTTTT
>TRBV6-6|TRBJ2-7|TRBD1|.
CASRLQGVLYEQYF
TGTGCCAGCAGGTTACAGGGGGTACTCTACGAGCAGTACTTC
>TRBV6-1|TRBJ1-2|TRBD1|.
CASSAHDRRDSYGYTF
TGTGCCAGCAGTGCCCATGACCGCAGGGACAGCTATGGCTACACCTTC
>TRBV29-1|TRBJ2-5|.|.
CSVRASAQETQYF
TGCAGCGTGCGAGCTAGCGCACAAGAGACCCAGTACTTC
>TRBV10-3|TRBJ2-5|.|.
CAISESRANQETQYF
TGTGCCATCAGTGAGTCGAGAGCGAACCAAGAGACCCAGTACTTC
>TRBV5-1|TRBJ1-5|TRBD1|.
CASSPDRGNQPQHF
TGCGCCAGCAGCCCTGACAGGGGCAATCAGCCCCAGCATTTT
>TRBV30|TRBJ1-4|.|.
CAWSVNNGEKLFF
TGTGCCTGGAGTGTAAATAATGGGGAAAAACTGTTTTTT
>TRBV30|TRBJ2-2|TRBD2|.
CAWLAGGGAGELFF
TGTGCCTGGTTAGCGGGAGGGGGCGCCGGGGAGCTGTTTTTT
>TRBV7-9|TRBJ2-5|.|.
CASSHPLETQYF
TGTGCCAGCAGCCACCCCCTAGAGACCCAGTACTTC
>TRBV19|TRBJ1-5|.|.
CASSTGQLNQPQHF
TGTGCCAGTAGTACTGGACAGCTAAATCAGCCCCAGCATTTT
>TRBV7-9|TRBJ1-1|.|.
CASSLGGGGTEAFF
TGTGCCAGCAGCTTAGGCGGTGGCGGCACCGAAGCTTTCTTT
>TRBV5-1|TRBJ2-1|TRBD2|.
CASSLGPGTNGEQFF
TGCGCCAGCAGCTTGGGGCCCGGGACTAATGGTGAGCAGTTCTTC
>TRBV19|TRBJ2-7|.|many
CASSIGPGRLDEQYF
TGTGCCAGTAGTATAGGACCGGGACGCTTAGACGAGCAGTACTTC
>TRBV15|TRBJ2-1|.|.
CATSSIRLSPSYNEQFF
TGTGCCACCAGTTCTATTAGACTCTCCCCCTCCTACAATGAGCAGTTCTTC
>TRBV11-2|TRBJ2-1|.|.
CASSLGALPMGNEQFF
TGTGCCAGCAGCTTAGGGGCCCTACCGATGGGAAATGAGCAGTTCTTC
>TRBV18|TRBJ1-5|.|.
CASSPPGGAGQPQHF
TGTGCCAGCTCACCCCCCGGGGGGGCTGGCCAGCCCCAGCATTTT
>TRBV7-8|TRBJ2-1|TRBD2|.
CASSLDAGGGNEQFF
TGTGCCAGCAGCTTAGATGCGGGAGGAGGCAATGAGCAGTTCTTC
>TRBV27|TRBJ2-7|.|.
CANRTGVYEQYF
TGTGCCAACCGGACGGGAGTGTACGAGCAGTACTTC
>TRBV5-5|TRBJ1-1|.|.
CASSLDMGTEAFF
TGTGCCAGCAGCTTAGACATGGGGACTGAAGCTTTCTTT
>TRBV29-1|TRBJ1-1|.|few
CSVGAANTEAFF
TGCAGCGTTGGTGCGGCGAACACTGAAGCTTTCTTT
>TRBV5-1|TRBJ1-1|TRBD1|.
CASSLRDRLMNTEAFF
TGCGCCAGCAGCTTGAGGGACAGACTCATGAACACTGAAGCTTTCTTT
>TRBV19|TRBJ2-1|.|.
CASSIADSGEQFF
TGTGCCAGTAGTATAGCGGATAGCGGTGAGCAGTTCTTC
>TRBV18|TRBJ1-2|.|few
CASSPEALLYTF
TGTGCCAGCTCACCAGAGGCCCTGCTCTACACCTTC
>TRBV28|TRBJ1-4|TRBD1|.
CASSSPNAGQGYEKLFF
TGTGCCAGCAGTTCTCCTAACGCGGGACAGGGATATGAAAAACTGTTTTTT
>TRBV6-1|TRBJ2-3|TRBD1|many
CASSPGQGTDTQYF
TGTGCCAGCTCCCCAGGACAGGGGACAGATACGCAGTATTTT
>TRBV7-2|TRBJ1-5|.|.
CASSWGRGVLPQHF
TGTGCCAGCAGCTGGGGGAGAGGGGTACTGCCCCAGCATTTT
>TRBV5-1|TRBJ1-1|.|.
CASSLAGGSNTEAFF
TGCGCCAGCAGCTTGGCGGGGGGGTCGAACACTGAAGCTTTCTTT
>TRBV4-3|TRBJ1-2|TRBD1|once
CASSQEAPYGQVYYGYTF
TGCGCCAGCAGCCAAGAGGCCCCCTACGGACAGGTCTACTATGGCTACACCTTC
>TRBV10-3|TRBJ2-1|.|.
CAISEGQNNNEQFF
TGTGCCATCAGTGAGGGCCAGAACAACAATGAGCAGTTCTTC
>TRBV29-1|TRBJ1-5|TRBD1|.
CSVRQGDQPQHF
TGCAGCGTCCGACAGGGCGATCAGCCCCAGCATTTT
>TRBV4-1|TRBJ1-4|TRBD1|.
CASSQTGQGMVGKLFF
TGCGCCAGCAGCCAAACGGGACAGGGGATGGTGGGAAAACTGTTTTTT
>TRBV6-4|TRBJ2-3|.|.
CASSDDSHTDTQYF
TGTGCCAGCAGTGACGACAGCCACACAGATACGCAGTATTTT
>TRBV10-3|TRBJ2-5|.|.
CAISGVRGGRQETQYF
TGTGCCATCAGTGGGGTCCGTGGGGGGAGACAAGAGACCCAGTACTTC
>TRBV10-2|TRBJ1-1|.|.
CASSESAENTEAFF
TGCGCCAGCAGTGAGTCGGCAGAAAACACTGAAGCTTTCTTT
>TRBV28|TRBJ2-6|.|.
CASSLSAGANVLTF
TGTGCCAGCAGTTTGAGCGCTGGGGCCAACGTCCTGACTTTC
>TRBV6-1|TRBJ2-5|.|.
CASSEVVGPWGTQYF
TGTGCCAGCAGTGAAGTGGTAGGCCCCTGGGGGACCCAGTACTTC
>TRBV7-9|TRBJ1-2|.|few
CASSPGQNYGYTF
TGTGCCAGCAGCCCAGGGCAGAACTATGGCTACACCTTC
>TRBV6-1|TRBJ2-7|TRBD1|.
CASSDWGTGVAYEQYF
TGTGCCAGCAGTGACTGGGGGACAGGGGTCGCCTACGAGCAGTACTTC
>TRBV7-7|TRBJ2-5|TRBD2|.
CASSLLPSGDLISGGETQYF
TGTGCTAGCAGCTTACTACCTAGCGGAGACCTCATTTCTGGTGGGGAGACCCAGTACTTC
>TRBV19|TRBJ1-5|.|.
CASSTTRWGNQPQHF
TGTGCCAGTAGTACTACAAGGTGGGGCAATCAGCCCCAGCATTTT
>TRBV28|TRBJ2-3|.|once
CASSSPLGGYPGGDTQYF
TGTGCCAGCAGTTCCCCCCTAGGTGGCTACCCAGGAGGAGATACGCAGTATTTT
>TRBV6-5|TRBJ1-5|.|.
CASSRDRLNQPQHF
TGTGCCAGCAGCCGAGACAGGCTCAATCAGCCCCAGCATTTT
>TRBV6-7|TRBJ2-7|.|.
CASSYFGSSYEQYF
TGTGCCAGCAGTTACTTCGGCAGCTCCTACGAGCAGTACTTC
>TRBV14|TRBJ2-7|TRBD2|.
CASSQAGGVQYF
TGTGCCAGCAGCCAAGCGGGGGGAGTGCAGTACTTC
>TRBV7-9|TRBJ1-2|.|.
CASSGSNYGYTF
TGTGCCAGCAGCGGATCAAACTATGGCTACACCTTC
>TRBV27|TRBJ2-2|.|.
CASSLRRDTGELFF
TGTGCCAGCAGTTTAAGGAGGGACACCGGGGAGCTGTTTTTT
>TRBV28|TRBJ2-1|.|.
CASSRTGEQFF
TGTGCCAGCAGTCGAACAGGGGAGCAGTTCTTC
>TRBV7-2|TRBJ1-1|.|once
CASSFAGPGEGFTEAFF
TGTGCCAGCAGCTTCGCAGGCCCCGGGGAAGGTTTCACTGAAGCTTTCTTT